This TCR beta chain is from a study of technical replicates of blood from a few donors. Germline V gene data show CDR1 as SEHNR and CDR2 as FQNEAQ (reference sequence). This CDR3 is 15 amino acids long. V was clipped by 5 bases and J by 0 bases, with 11 bases between them. Only in-frame clones appear in the TCRdb table, and some are missing; sequencing was by immunoSEQ multiplex PCR. The sample lists 50,000 to 70,000 clones, 88% occurring once. Input material: PBMCs. V and J are TRBV7-9 and TRBJ2-1, with D perhaps TRBD2 (5 bases). The receptor was derived from a human donor in good health. Some clones in this sample may be carry-over from other donors' samples. The CDR3 sequence: CASSQSGSSYNEQFF. The CDR3 DNA reads as TGTGCCAGCAGCCAATCGGGGAGCTCCTACAATGAGCAGTTCTTC.